A single sample gave rise to the 32 T cell receptor beta chains below, sequenced in a study of shared clonotypes between healthy human individuals. Profiled with immunoSEQ multiplex PCR; TCRdb holds only in-frame clones, not every one. The sample contains over 2 million clones, over 85% of which appear only once. Material: naive CD4+ T cells sorted from blood. Subset in this sample: CD45RA+ positively selected. All receptors come from a man aged 18 to 29 in good health.

The chain combines TRBV7-2 with TRBJ1-6; 11 nucleotides match TRBD1. Looked up from germline, CDR1 is SGHTA and CDR2 is FQGNSA. The CDR3 is 14 residues long. V dropped 5 bases and J dropped 8; count of bases not matched to a gene: 2. CDR3 in amino acids: CASSADRGHSPLHF. CDR3 nucleotide sequence: TGTGCCAGCAGCGCGGACAGGGGGCATTCACCCCTCCACTTT.

The chain recombines TRBV30 with TRBJ1-5; no firm D call. V lost 0 bases, J lost 4 bases, and 22 bases lay in between. Per germline, CDR1 GTSNPN and CDR2 SVGIG (reference sequence). The CDR3 extends over 18 amino acids. For the CDR3, the DNA is TGTGCCTGGAGTGTAAGGGATGGGTTCGGGCGGAGGAATCAGCCCCAGCATTTT. This gives the protein CAWSVRDGFGRRNQPQHF.

This chain uses TRBV5-4 with TRBJ2-1, with 7 bases that match TRBD2. The CDR3 covers 13 residues. V dropped 5 bases and J dropped 6; count of bases not matched to a gene: 5. The germline V gene encodes CDR1 SGHNT and CDR2 YYREEE (reference sequence). The CDR3 protein is CASRGGLVNEQFF. The CDR3, as DNA: TGTGCCAGCAGGGGTGGACTAGTCAATGAGCAGTTCTTC.

The chain uses TRBV7-8 and TRBJ1-5, with 9 nucleotides matching TRBD1. Germline V CDR1 and CDR2: SGHVS, FQNEAQ. This CDR3 is 18 amino acids long. V shed 2 bases and J 6 bases; nucleotides not matched to a gene: 14. The CDR3 reads CASSLLVPTGTGSQPQHF. CDR3 DNA sequence: TGTGCCAGCAGCTTATTAGTCCCAACCGGGACAGGGTCTCAGCCCCAGCATTTT.

Here the CDR3 reads CAWTPVGTEAFF. The CDR3 nucleotides read TGTGCCTGGACTCCTGTTGGCACTGAAGCTTTCTTT. This chain joins TRBV30 and TRBJ1-1, with D unclear. Trimming left V 4 bases short and J 4 bases short, with 10 bases between. The germline CDR1 and CDR2 sequences are GTSNPN and SVGIG (reference sequence). CDR3 length: 12 amino acids.

The rearrangement joins TRBV4-1 to TRBJ2-1; 13 nucleotides agree with TRBD2. The CDR3 spans 16 residues. Germline V gene data show CDR1 as MGHRA and CDR2 as YSYEKL. Unmatched junction bases numbered 3, after V lost 5 bases and J lost 2 bases. The chain's CDR3 is CASSKGLAGTYNEQFF. CDR3 sequence (DNA): TGCGCCAGCAGCAAGGGACTAGCGGGAACCTACAATGAGCAGTTCTTC.

This chain links TRBV5-6 with TRBJ2-3; 7 bases map to TRBD2. V shed 0 bases and J 3 bases; nucleotides not matched to a gene: 1. Germline assignment: CDR1 SGHDT and CDR2 YYEEEE. CDR3 length: 14 amino acids. DNA for the CDR3: TGTGCCAGCAGCTTGGGACTAGCAACAGATACGCAGTATTTT. Translation gives CASSLGLATDTQYF.

The chain uses TRBV5-1 and TRBJ2-2; the D is unclear. The CDR3 loop spans 16 amino acids. Germline V gives CDR1 SGHRS, CDR2 YFSETQ. Trimming shortened V by 0 bases and J by 4 bases, and 13 bases separated the two germline ends. Here the CDR3 DNA reads TGCGCCAGCAGCTTGGGTGGCAGTTTCTCCACCGGGGAGCTGTTTTTT. Protein product: CASSLGGSFSTGELFF.

The chain couples TRBV28 to TRBJ1-4; D is undetermined. Per the germline V gene, CDR1 is MDHEN and CDR2 is SYDVKM. The CDR3 sequence is 11 residues long. V was pared by 2 bases and J by 12 bases, with 7 bases between. The CDR3 loop reads CASSLNLQLFF. For the CDR3, the DNA is TGTGCCAGCAGTTTAAACCTGCAACTGTTTTTT.

The chain recombines TRBV29-1 with TRBJ2-3; 8 nucleotides align to TRBD2. V lost 5 bases to trimming and J lost 2 bases; unmatched junction nucleotides: 6. CDR1 and CDR2 (germline): SQVTM, ANQGSEA. The CDR3 consists of 14 residues. CDR3 sequence reads: CSVTGTSTTDTQYF. As DNA, the CDR3 is TGCAGCGTTACTGGGACTAGTACCACAGATACGCAGTATTTT.

The genes are TRBV5-1 and TRBJ1-2; D is unresolved. The ends were cut back, 0 bases at V and 5 bases at J, with 14 bases in the middle. Germline V gene sequence: CDR1 SGHRS, CDR2 YFSETQ. The CDR3 totals 15 residues. The CDR3 DNA reads TGCGCCAGCAGCTTGGGGCCGGGCCCAGTTTATGGCTACACCTTC. It is translated as CASSLGPGPVYGYTF.

As to this clone: Distinct nucleotide sequences in the sample also encode this CDR3. The chain recombines TRBV6-5 with TRBJ1-1; possible D gene TRBD1, 5 bases. CDR1 MNHEY and CDR2 SVGAGI come from the germline V gene. The V and J ends lost 5 bases and 1 base respectively, with 8 bases between them. The CDR3 is 13 residues long. As DNA, the CDR3 is TGTGCCAGCAGTCGTGGGGGGAACACTGAAGCTTTCTTT. Protein: CASSRGGNTEAFF.

This rearrangement joins TRBV5-1 to TRBJ1-1, with D hard to call. Germline assignment: CDR1 SGHRS and CDR2 YFSETQ. Trimming pared 4 bases from V and 0 bases from J, leaving 4 bases between. The CDR3 has 12 residues. The CDR3 DNA follows: TGCGCCAGCAGCGACATGAACACTGAAGCTTTCTTT. Protein sequence: CASSDMNTEAFF.

The chain employs TRBV6-5 and TRBJ2-7, with D perhaps TRBD2 (6 bases). Germline lookup yields CDR1 MNHEY and CDR2 SVGAGI. Between the trimmed V and J ends, which lost 5 bases and 0 bases, there was a span of 14 bases. The CDR3 has 15 amino acids. The CDR3 DNA reads TGTGCCAGCAGTCTCCTAGCGTTACGCTCCTACGAGCAGTACTTC. Its protein is CASSLLALRSYEQYF.

The chain uses TRBV27 and TRBJ2-4; possible D gene TRBD2, 6 bases. Deletions cut 2 bases from V and 6 bases from J, with 8 bases between. Germline V CDR1 and CDR2: MNHEY, SMNVEV (reference sequence). The CDR3 has 13 residues. The CDR3 region is CASSLRRANIQYF. In DNA, the CDR3 is TGTGCCAGCAGTTTACGGAGGGCAAACATTCAGTACTTC.

The chain is built from TRBV25-1 and TRBJ1-1; 7 bases fit TRBD1. CDR1 MGHDK and CDR2 SYGVNS come from the germline V gene. The V segment lost 4 bases and the J segment 10 bases; nucleotides outside the gene matches: 9. The CDR3 has 13 amino acids. The CDR3 protein is CASSVTGTVRAFF. As DNA, the CDR3 is TGTGCCAGCAGTGTAACCGGGACAGTGAGAGCTTTCTTT.

This clone was seen once. The chain has TRBV5-1 and TRBJ1-2, with D hard to call. V lost 0 bases to trimming and J lost 0 bases, with 9 bases between them. CDR3 length: 15 residues. The germline gives CDR1 SGHRS, CDR2 YFSETQ. Here the CDR3 reads CASSLESLTNYGYTF. The CDR3 DNA reads as TGCGCCAGCAGCTTGGAGTCCTTGACTAACTATGGCTACACCTTC.

Comments on this clone: The junction differs from germline at one of its ends, possibly a read error. Other DNA variants within this sample encode the same CDR3. The chain is built from TRBV2 and TRBJ1-1, with a weak D call TRBD1 (6 bases). Germline V gives CDR1 SNHLY, CDR2 FYNNEI. This CDR3 is built from 11 residues. This CDR3 is CASTRDTEAFF. CDR3 DNA sequence: TGTGCCAGCACGCGGGACACAGAAGCTTTCTTT.

Only one count was recorded for this clone. This chain joins TRBV19 and TRBJ1-6; 7 bases agree with TRBD1. Germline trimming cut 3 bases from V and 9 bases from J; bases unmatched to any gene: 8. Germline CDR1 is LNHDA and CDR2 is SQIVND (reference sequence). There are 15 residues in the CDR3. This chain's CDR3 is CASSIGDRMGSPLHF. CDR3 in DNA: TGTGCCAGTAGTATCGGGGACAGAATGGGTTCACCCCTCCACTTT.

The genes are TRBV9 and TRBJ2-7, with 7 bases aligning to TRBD1. CDR1 is SGDLS and CDR2 is YYNGEE in the germline V gene. The CDR3 is 14 residues long. V shed 0 bases, J shed 7 bases, and the junction held 7 bases outside the gene matches. The CDR3 protein is CASSVGITGDEQYF. The CDR3 bases are TGTGCCAGCAGCGTAGGGATAACAGGGGATGAGCAGTACTTC.

A remark on this clone: Other DNA sequences from this sample encode an identical CDR3 as well. This chain uses TRBV30 with TRBJ1-1; possibly TRBD1 for D (5 bases). V was shortened by 1 base and J by 1 base, with 7 bases between the two germline ends. This CDR3 is 13 amino acids long. Germline loops: CDR1 GTSNPN, CDR2 SVGIG (reference sequence). The CDR3 reads CAWSGQGNTEAFF. The DNA of the CDR3 is TGTGCCTGGAGTGGCCAGGGGAACACTGAAGCTTTCTTT.

The rearrangement links TRBV25-1 to TRBJ2-3, with D possibly TRBD2 on 6 matching bases. V lost 6 bases, J lost 0 bases, and 13 bases lay in between. Germline loops: CDR1 MGHDK, CDR2 SYGVNS. The CDR3 consists of 15 residues. CDR3: CASRFGAGSTDTQYF. The CDR3 DNA is TGTGCCAGCAGGTTCGGAGCGGGTAGCACAGATACGCAGTATTTT.

A single count supports this clone. This sequence joins TRBV9 and TRBJ2-6; D is uncertain. The CDR3 loop spans 13 amino acids. Trimming cost V 3 bases and J 4 bases, with 5 bases left between them. CDR1 is SGDLS, CDR2 YYNGEE, per germline. The CDR3 loop reads CASSESGANVLTF. In DNA form, the CDR3 reads TGTGCCAGCAGCGAGTCCGGGGCCAACGTCCTGACTTTC.

Note on this clone: In the same sample, other DNA sequences code for this CDR3. V is TRBV5-1 and J is TRBJ1-4; the D is unclear. This CDR3 contains 13 residues. Germline V gene sequence: CDR1 SGHRS, CDR2 YFSETQ. The V and J ends lost 0 bases and 3 bases respectively, with 3 bases between them. The CDR3 protein is CASSLGPNEKLFF. CDR3 DNA: TGCGCCAGCAGCTTGGGCCCTAATGAAAAACTGTTTTTT.

The J gene is TRBJ2-7, the V gene TRBV5-4; maybe TRBD2 (7 bases). The CDR3 contains 14 residues. Per germline, CDR1 SGHNT and CDR2 YYREEE (reference sequence). Trimming took 2 bases from V and 5 from J, leaving 14 bases between them. CDR3 in amino acids: CASSLRGGPNEQYF. CDR3 nucleotide sequence: TGTGCCAGCAGCTTAAGGGGGGGCCCCAACGAGCAGTACTTC.

The chain couples TRBV25-1 to TRBJ1-1; 9 bases line up with TRBD1. Germline V lookup: CDR1 MGHDK, CDR2 SYGVNS. The V gene end was trimmed by 6 bases and the J gene end by 4 bases; junction bases not matched to a gene: 6. CDR3 size: 14 residues. CDR3 protein: CASRGTGSSTEAFF. CDR3 DNA sequence: TGTGCCAGCAGAGGGACAGGGTCGTCCACTGAAGCTTTCTTT.

The rearrangement uses TRBV5-6 and TRBJ1-2; 7 bases map to TRBD1. This CDR3 contains 16 residues. Trimming at V came to 0 bases and at J to 2 bases, leaving 7 bases not matched to a gene. CDR1 is SGHDT and CDR2 is YYEEEE in the germline V gene. The CDR3 DNA is TGTGCCAGCAGCTTGGCCCGGGACAGCCCCAACTATGGCTACACCTTC. Amino acid sequence: CASSLARDSPNYGYTF.

Turning to this clone: Other DNA sequences in the sample encode the same CDR3. This chain connects TRBV19 to TRBJ1-2; D gene uncertain. The CDR3 spans 10 residues. Germline assignment: CDR1 LNHDA and CDR2 SQIVND (reference sequence). V lost 6 bases, J lost 3 bases, and 2 bases lay in between. This CDR3 reads CASRDYGYTF. CDR3 DNA: TGTGCCAGTAGAGACTATGGCTACACCTTC.

This sequence joins TRBV25-1 and TRBJ2-2; 13 nucleotides agree with TRBD2. CDR1 and CDR2 from the germline V gene are MGHDK and SYGVNS. Unmatched junction bases numbered 5, after V lost 4 bases and J lost 6 bases. The CDR3 consists of 16 residues. CDR3 in amino acids: CASSAPGLAGAGELFF. In nucleotides, the CDR3 is TGTGCCAGCAGTGCACCCGGACTAGCGGGGGCCGGGGAGCTGTTTTTT.

This chain joins TRBV28 and TRBJ2-7; TRBD1 aligns across 12 bases. Looked up from germline, CDR1 is MDHEN and CDR2 is SYDVKM. The CDR3 covers 15 residues. V lost 5 bases and J lost 7; bases outside the gene matches: 9. CDR3 region: CASSTPGQGAQEQYF. Written as DNA, the CDR3 is TGTGCCAGCAGTACTCCGGGACAGGGGGCCCAGGAGCAGTACTTC. The whole variable domain, filled in from reference TRBV28 and TRBJ2-7, reads DVKVTQSSRYLVKRTGEKVFLECVQDMDHENMFWYRQDPGLGLRLIYFSYDVKMKEKGDIPEGYSVSREKKERFSLILESASTNQTSMYLCASSTPGQGAQEQYFGPGTRLTVT.

The V call is TRBV7-2, the J call TRBJ1-5; 11 bases map to TRBD1. The CDR3 is made up of 12 amino acids. The germline gives CDR1 SGHTA, CDR2 FQGNSA. J was trimmed by 6 bases and V by 8 bases; bases with no gene match: 0. CDR3 in amino acids: CASGTGGQPQHF. DNA of the CDR3: TGTGCCAGCGGGACAGGGGGTCAGCCCCAGCATTTT.

The chain employs TRBV6-5 and TRBJ2-7, with a tentative D call TRBD2 (6 bases). The CDR3 consists of 15 residues. CDR1 and CDR2 from the germline V gene are MNHEY and SVGAGI. V lost 0 bases, J lost 7 bases, and 16 bases lay in between. The CDR3 protein is CASSYSLAYPREQYF. The CDR3 DNA follows: TGTGCCAGCAGTTACTCGCTAGCGTACCCTCGGGAGCAGTACTTC.